This T cell receptor beta chain was documented in a study of beta chain features in type 1 diabetes (dated 2018 in TCRdb). About the full investigation: Patients and healthy donors did not differ in mean age, gender distribution, total cell number or subset yield. A total of roughly 98,000,000 sorted cells were examined across all samples, and RNA yield correlated strongly with the number of cells per subset. Regulatory and stem cell-like memory subsets were obtained from only 8 patients and about 8 healthy donors, while naive and central memory subsets were obtained from all 28 donors. In the study, TCRB repertoires of sorted circulating CD4+ T cell subsets from recently diagnosed type 1 diabetes patients were compared with those of matched healthy donors.

The entire isolated RNA was reverse transcribed using the High Capacity cDNA Reverse Transcription Kit, and thus expressed TCRB transcripts were sequenced. Deep immunoSEQ sequencing was applied to naive, central memory and regulatory T cell samples, giving an average of about 3.7 million total reads per sample. After sorted cells were lysed in RLT buffer, RNA was extracted with DNase-treated RNeasy Micro or Mini kits, with the choice depending on cell number. Each cell subset was processed on its own to prevent cross-contamination, while patient and healthy donor samples were processed together. TCRB sequences were amplified from cDNA with the immunoSEQ multiplex PCR, producing 87-bp fragments spanning the CDR3 region. Sequencing of the amplicons was performed on the Illumina HiSeq platform. In the source study's methods: PCR bias was computationally corrected using synthetic template baselines, reads within Hamming distance 2 were collapsed, and singletons that could not be merged were discarded. Reads were aligned to IMGT to assign V, D and J genes, CDR3 length, and insertions or deletions at six rearrangement sites. Within each subset, clonotype counts were normalized to sorted cell number, after which true diversity and Gini coefficients were computed with the tcR R package. The overlap coefficient, calculated on TCRB nucleotide sequences, was used to measure repertoire sharing. As a proxy for the pre-selection repertoire, out-of-frame TCRB sequences from naive cells were analyzed. This immuneACCESS table, as held by TCRdb, lists in-frame sequences with V and J called but not all clones. Of the missing ones, under half trace to an unresolved V gene in checked studies; the others have no known cause. D and trimming were read from the DNA, whereas the V and J calls and clone size are those reported in that table. Counted in this sample were some 410,000 clones; over 9.5% of them appeared once. Clones ranked in the top ten supply 0.045% to 0.06% of the sample.

This clone occurred a few times. Its antigen is currently not known. The sample holds no much larger clone one base away, and base qualities are not on file. Compared with germline, V lacks 2 bases and J lacks 5 bases; bases without a gene match: 5. Including the terminal cysteine and phenylalanine, the CDR3 comprises 14 residues. Solely the CDR3 DNA is kept, with 42 bases framed from the first base. For CDR1 and CDR2, the germline V gene (reference sequence) lists LNHDA and SQIVND. The paper as a whole reports these results and caveats: The naive, central memory and regulatory TCRB repertoires appeared to resemble one another more closely among patients than among healthy donors. Fewer insertions and more nucleotide deletions at VDJ recombination sites were observed in patients with type 1 diabetes, implying thymic rearrangement abnormalities. Shorter templates might have been favored by PCR, but patient and control samples were amplified and corrected together, so both groups would have been affected equally by any skew. Type 1 diabetes patients showed a moderate but significant shortening of TCRB CDR3 length in all four CD4+ subsets. Because cDNA was sequenced instead of genomic DNA, activated cells with high expression could be over-represented, although the groups did not differ in activation or CD3 levels. Because the HLA sub-analyses included only small numbers of individuals, any influence of HLA type on TCRB rearrangement was left unresolved.

From each donor, a single peripheral blood sample of around 120 mL on average was drawn into heparinised tubes. A BD FACSAria II was used to sort naive, central memory, regulatory and stem cell-like memory CD4+ T cells with a panel that included CD45RO, CCR7, CD25, CD127, CD95 and CD27. A purity above 98% was achieved for all sorted populations. Right away, PBMCs were isolated by Lymphoprep density gradient centrifugation and were stained directly, with no culture step. So that batch effects would be minimized, each experiment stained and sorted samples in pairs, pairing one healthy donor with one patient.

The rearranged segments are TRBV19 and TRBJ2-7, and TRBD2 matches 8 of the central bases. The sequence derives from a woman aged 18-29 years in good health. Sequencing was performed on naive CD4+ T cells from blood. The cell subset or site tag for this specimen amounts to: true naive CD4+ T cells. DNA sequence: TGTGCCAGTAGTATAAGCGGGAGAAACAACGAGCAGTACTTC. This translates into CASSISGRNNEQYF.